The following is a T cell receptor (beta chain) sequence with its context. The sample comes from a study of PD-L1 blockade in urothelial cancer. Across the study: Atezolizumab, begun by patients in about 2014, was given at 1,200 mg intravenously every 3 weeks. Once treatment had started, blood was analyzed at 3 weeks (second dose) and again at 6 weeks. Blood gave a median about 150,000 T cells.

Time point reported: pretreatment peripheral blood. It was locally advanced or metastatic urothelial carcinoma that patients had. This CDR3 contains 14 residues. Looked up from germline, CDR1 is LNHDA and CDR2 is SQIVND (reference sequence). Trimming took off 7 bases at V and 0 bases at J, with 10 bases between the two ends. Clones were sequenced by immunoSEQ multiplex PCR, and TCRdb holds only the in-frame ones, with some missing. The sample has 95,000 to 100,000 clones, around 90% seen once. The chain links TRBV19 to TRBJ2-1; D is unclear. The source is a man in his 60s with urothelial cancer. The starting material was PBMCs, obtained around atezolizumab (anti-PD-L1) treatment. Here the CDR3 reads CASTRDSSYNEQFF. CDR3 nucleotides: TGTGCCAGTACTAGAGACTCCTCCTACAATGAGCAGTTCTTC.